Shown below are 9 T cell receptor beta chains from a single sample sequenced in a study of post-analysis software for immune sequencing data. Prepared TCR beta cDNA libraries contained unique molecular identifiers. Via MiXCR, TCRdb re-called the PCR reads, giving one row per CDR3 protein. This sample has 160,000 or so distinct CDR3 sequences, with under 40% found just once. The sequencing used blood, collected after autologous hematopoietic stem cell transplantation. The receptors derive from a girl aged 10 to 17 with multiple sclerosis.

This sequence joins TRBV5-1 and TRBJ2-7, with a tentative D call TRBD2 (7 bases). The J call may be incorrect, as the DNA end agrees better with TRBJ2-4. This CDR3 has 18 amino acids. Germline assignment: CDR1 SGHRS and CDR2 YFSETQ. CDR3 sequence reads: CASSLDRRGGESKNIQYF. The CDR3 DNA is TGCGCCAGCAGCTTGGACCGCAGGGGAGGGGAATCCAAAAACATTCAGTACTTC.

DNA for the CDR3: TGCGCCAGCAGCTTGCACCCCGGGACTAGCGGGAGAACTTGGGTCCCCTACGAGCAGTACTTC. This sequence encodes CASSLHPGTSGRTWVPYEQYF. The chain has TRBV5-1 and TRBJ2-7; 14 positions match TRBD2. V shed 1 base and J 2 bases; nucleotides not matched to a gene: 17. The CDR3 has 21 residues. Germline CDR1 is SGHRS and CDR2 is YFSETQ.

This chain links TRBV6-1 with TRBJ1-1; possible D gene TRBD1, 6 bases. The CDR3 extends over 12 amino acids. V was trimmed by 2 bases and J by 11 bases, leaving 12 bases between them. Per the germline V gene, CDR1 is MNHNS and CDR2 is SASEGT. The CDR3 DNA reads TGTGCCAGCAGTGAATTAGGGGGACGGGCTTTCTTT. Amino acid sequence: CASSELGGRAFF.

The chain employs TRBV7-2 and TRBJ2-5, with D unclear. The germline V gene has CDR1 SGHTA and CDR2 FQGNSA. Trimming cost V 5 bases and J 0 bases, with 4 bases left between them. The CDR3 is 12 residues long. CDR3 region: CASSTYQETQYF. In DNA, the CDR3 is TGTGCCAGCAGCACCTACCAAGAGACCCAGTACTTC.

The genes are TRBV7-9 and TRBJ1-4; weak D call: TRBD1 (6 bases). The CDR3 extends over 17 amino acids. Looked up from germline, CDR1 is SEHNR and CDR2 is FQNEAQ (reference sequence). V was pared by 0 bases and J by 5 bases, with 16 bases between. CDR3 in amino acids: CASSLARPGQTNEKLFF. The CDR3 DNA is TGTGCCAGCAGCTTAGCCCGTCCGGGACAAACAAATGAAAAACTGTTTTTT.

The J gene is TRBJ2-1, the V gene TRBV5-6; D uncertain. Germline V gene lookup returns CDR1 SGHDT and CDR2 YYEEEE. This CDR3 region has 15 residues. The germline V and J ends were trimmed by 6 bases and 5 bases, with 18 bases remaining between them. The CDR3, as DNA: TGTGCCAGCACCCCAACAGACACACAAAACAATGAGCAGTTCTTC. Translated, it gives CASTPTDTQNNEQFF.

A few counts support this clonotype. This chain uses TRBV27 with TRBJ1-2; 8 nucleotides line up with TRBD1. Losses at the gene ends were 4 bases for V and 4 bases for J; bases not matched to a gene: 14. Germline V gives CDR1 MNHEY, CDR2 SMNVEV (reference sequence). This CDR3 is built from 17 residues. The CDR3 reads CASSSSRDRTAGYGYTF. Here the CDR3 DNA reads TGTGCCAGCAGTTCATCCCGGGACAGGACTGCGGGCTATGGCTACACCTTC.

This chain links TRBV6-5 with TRBJ2-2; TRBD2 matches 8 bases. Trimming removed 6 bases from V and 4 bases from J; junction bases left unmatched: 4. CDR3 length equals 14 residues. CDR1 MNHEY and CDR2 SVGAGI come from the germline V gene. The DNA for the CDR3 is TGTGCCAGCAGACCGGGACTAGTCACCGGGGAGCTGTTTTTT. The encoded protein is CASRPGLVTGELFF.

This clonotype was counted ten times or more. CDR3 coding DNA: TGCAGTGCTAGAGATCTGGACACAGAAGAAGCTTTCTTT. Its translation: CSARDLDTEEAFF. This chain links TRBV20-1 with TRBJ1-1, with D tentatively TRBD1 (5 bases). Germline V CDR1 and CDR2: DFQATT, SNEGSKA (reference sequence). The CDR3 is 13 residues long. The V gene lost 0 bases and the J gene lost 8 bases, with 13 bases spanning the gap.